What follows is one TCR beta chain and its context. The antigen is not known. Data came from immunoSEQ multiplex PCR; TCRdb stores just in-frame clones and leaves some out. The sample yields about 72,000 clones, about nine tenths seen once. The CDR3 contains 12 residues. The germline V and J ends were trimmed by 4 bases and 2 bases, with 8 bases remaining between them. CDR1 and CDR2 (germline): GTSNPN, SVGIG (reference sequence). The entry originates in a study of T cell responses to AZD1222 COVID-19 vaccine. Study results and limitations: Reports indicate that nearly half of spike-specific TCRs are directed at unmutated variant regions. The donor cohort was predominantly white British with a female majority, and clonal diversity may have been underestimated. Only five to seven individuals given AZD1222 were seropositive at baseline.

The origin of this receptor is an adult in good health. Sequencing was performed on peripheral blood, taken on day 0 of AZD1222 vaccination. This chain connects TRBV30 to TRBJ1-1; a weak D match, TRBD1 (6 bases). This CDR3 reads CAWTRGNTEAFF. DNA for the CDR3: TGTGCCTGGACCAGGGGAAACACTGAAGCTTTCTTT.